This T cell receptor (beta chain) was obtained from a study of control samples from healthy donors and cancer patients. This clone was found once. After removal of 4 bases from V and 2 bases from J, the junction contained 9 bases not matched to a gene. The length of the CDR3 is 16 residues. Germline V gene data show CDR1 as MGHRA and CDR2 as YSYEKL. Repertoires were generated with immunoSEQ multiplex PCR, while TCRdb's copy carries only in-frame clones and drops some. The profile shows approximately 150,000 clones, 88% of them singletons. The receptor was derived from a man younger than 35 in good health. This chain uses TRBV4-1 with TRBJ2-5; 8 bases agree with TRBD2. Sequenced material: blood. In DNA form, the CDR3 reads TGCGCCAGCAGCCCACAAACTAGCGGTAATCAAGAGACCCAGTACTTC. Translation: CASSPQTSGNQETQYF.